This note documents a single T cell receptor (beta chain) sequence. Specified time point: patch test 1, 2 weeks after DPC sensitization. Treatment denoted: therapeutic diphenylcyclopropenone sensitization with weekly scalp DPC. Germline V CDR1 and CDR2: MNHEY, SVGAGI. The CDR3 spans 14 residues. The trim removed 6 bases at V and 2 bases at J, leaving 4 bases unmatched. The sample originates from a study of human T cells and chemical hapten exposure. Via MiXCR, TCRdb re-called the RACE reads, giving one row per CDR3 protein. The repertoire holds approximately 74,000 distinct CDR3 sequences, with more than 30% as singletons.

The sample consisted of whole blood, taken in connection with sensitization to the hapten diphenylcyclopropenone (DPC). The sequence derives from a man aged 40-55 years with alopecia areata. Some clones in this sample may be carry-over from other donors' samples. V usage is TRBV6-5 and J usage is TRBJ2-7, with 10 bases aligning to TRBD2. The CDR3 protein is CASRSGRGPYEQYF. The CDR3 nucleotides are TGTGCCAGCAGAAGCGGGAGGGGTCCCTACGAGCAGTACTTC.